The 29 T cell receptor beta chains in this list originate from one sample, sequenced in a study of early T cells in non-severe SARS-CoV-2 infection. TCRdb processed the 5' RACE reads anew with MiXCR; each CDR3 protein has one entry. Found here are 50,000 to 65,000 distinct CDR3 sequences, roughly 7.8% of them singletons; the top ten hold over 9.5%. Sequenced material: whole blood, taken at baseline. All receptors come from an adult who was a healthcare worker with PCR-confirmed SARS-CoV-2 infection or an uninfected control (not recorded which).

The DNA for the CDR3 is TGTGCCAGCAGCCACGGCGGACTAGCGGGACGAAACACCGGGGAGCTGTTTTTT. It codes for CASSHGGLAGRNTGELFF. The chain is built from TRBV7-9 and TRBJ2-2; 12 nucleotides line up with TRBD2. Trimming cost V 5 bases and J 2 bases; bases outside gene matches: 9. The CDR3 is made up of 18 amino acids. Germline CDR1 is SEHNR and CDR2 is FQNEAQ (reference sequence).

This clonotype was seen a handful of times. This chain uses TRBV12-3 or TRBV12-4 with TRBJ2-1; 9 positions match TRBD1. This CDR3 comprises 14 residues. V shed 6 bases, J shed 8 bases, and the junction held 8 bases outside the gene matches. CDR3 nucleotides: TGTGCCAGCAGCTTGCCGGGACAGGGATATGAGCAGTTCTTC. It yields the protein CASSLPGQGYEQFF.

The rearrangement links TRBV5-1 to TRBJ2-7; 10 nucleotides agree with TRBD2. This CDR3 region has 16 residues. V shed 0 bases, J shed 4 bases, and the junction held 7 bases outside the gene matches. Germline CDR1 and CDR2: SGHRS and YFSETQ. This CDR3 reads CASSLVSASGSYEQYF. Here the CDR3 DNA reads TGCGCCAGCAGCTTGGTATCGGCTAGCGGGAGTTACGAGCAGTACTTC.

This clonotype turned up a few times. No DNA is shown, since the ends of the CDR3 on it are uncertain; the CDR3 is the one TCRdb lists. The chain recombines TRBV7-5 with TRBJ2-7; the D call of TRBD1 is as the table states it, not checked on the DNA. TRBV7-5 is reported as a pseudogene. The CDR3 is 20 amino acids long, termini counted. The CDR3 sequence is CISVPEAQGGTVSHPGRQYF.

This clonotype was observed many times. The rearrangement joins TRBV10-3 to TRBJ2-7; 9 bases line up with TRBD1. The CDR3 length is 12 residues. Germline V gene lookup returns CDR1 ENHRY and CDR2 SYGVKD. DNA of the CDR3: TGTGCGATGGGGACAGGGATCCGTGAGCAGTACTTC. Protein sequence: CAMGTGIREQYF.

The chain has TRBV27 and TRBJ2-7; 7 bases align to TRBD2. The germline gives CDR1 MNHEY, CDR2 SMNVEV (reference sequence). There are 16 residues in the CDR3. V lost 7 bases and J lost 2; bases outside the gene matches: 14. The CDR3 spells CASTLRGVPGPYEQYF. CDR3 DNA: TGTGCCAGCACCCTCCGGGGGGTCCCGGGGCCCTACGAGCAGTACTTC.

The rearrangement uses TRBV28 and TRBJ2-3; D gene uncertain. The V end lost 6 bases, the J end lost 2 bases, and 6 bases lay between the germline ends. This CDR3 is 12 amino acids long. Germline loops: CDR1 MDHEN, CDR2 SYDVKM. DNA for the CDR3: TGTGCCAGCAGGGGGTCCACAGATACGCAGTATTTT. Encoded protein: CASRGSTDTQYF.

The chain employs TRBV18 and TRBJ2-2, with 10 bases fitting TRBD1. CDR3 length equals 16 residues. Germline trimming cut 3 bases from V and 6 bases from J; bases unmatched to any gene: 7. Germline CDR1 KGHSH, CDR2 LQKENI. The CDR3 DNA is TGTGCCAGCTCACCCAACGGACAGGGGGGCTCCGGGGAGCTGTTTTTT. Amino acid sequence: CASSPNGQGGSGELFF.

At least ten counts were recorded for this clonotype. The rearrangement links TRBV5-1 to TRBJ2-3; D possibly corresponds to TRBD2 (6 bases). Between the trimmed V and J ends, which lost 3 bases and 1 base, there was a span of 12 bases. Germline CDR1 SGHRS, CDR2 YFSETQ. The CDR3 has 15 amino acids. In DNA, the CDR3 is TGCGCCAGCAGCTCAAATAGCGGAGGCACAGATACGCAGTATTTT. Translated, it gives CASSSNSGGTDTQYF. Filled out from reference TRBV5-1 and TRBJ2-3, the complete variable domain reads KAGVTQTPRYLIKTRGQQVTLSCSPISGHRSVSWYQQTPGQGLQFLFEYFSETQRNKGNFPGRFSGRQFSNSRSEMNVSTLELGDSALYLCASSSNSGGTDTQYFGPGTRLTVL.

This clonotype was detected only a few times. The V and J genes are TRBV27 and TRBJ2-7, with D maybe TRBD2 (5 bases). Trimming cost V 2 bases and J 5 bases, with 13 bases left between them. The CDR3 consists of 14 residues. Germline CDR1 and CDR2: MNHEY and SMNVEV (reference sequence). This CDR3 reads CASSLAGGNNEQYF. CDR3 DNA: TGTGCCAGCAGTTTAGCGGGTGGTAATAACGAGCAGTACTTC.

Ten or more counts support this clonotype. The gene calls are TRBV20-1 and TRBJ1-6; D is ambiguous. CDR1 is DFQATT, CDR2 SNEGSKA, per germline (reference sequence). The CDR3 covers 13 residues. Trimming removed 6 bases at V and 7 bases at J, with 13 bases between. The CDR3 region is CSARADPNSPLHF. CDR3 nucleotides: TGCAGTGCGCGGGCGGACCCAAATTCACCCCTCCACTTT.

V and J are TRBV20-1 and TRBJ2-7; a possible D gene is TRBD2 (6 bases). Germline CDR1 reads DFQATT; CDR2 reads SNEGSKA (reference sequence). Trimming took off 0 bases at V and 7 bases at J, with 19 bases between the two ends. The CDR3 is made up of 15 amino acids. DNA for the CDR3: TGCAGTGCTAGAGACGGTGTCGGGAGATCTAAGGAGCAGTACTTC. Translated: CSARDGVGRSKEQYF.

This clonotype was counted ten times or more. The rearrangement joins TRBV10-3 to TRBJ2-2; 7 bases align to TRBD2. Unmatched junction bases numbered 18, after V lost 10 bases and J lost 4 bases. Germline V gene data show CDR1 as ENHRY and CDR2 as SYGVKD. The CDR3 is made up of 17 amino acids. CDR3 DNA: TGTGCCACCCCGCCGGGCGGGGGAGGGACGAGCACCGGGGAGCTGTTTTTT. This codes for CATPPGGGGTSTGELFF.

This clonotype was counted at least ten times. V and J are TRBV9 and TRBJ2-1; 7 nucleotides agree with TRBD1. The V segment lost 0 bases and the J segment 6 bases; nucleotides outside the gene matches: 0. The length of the CDR3 is 13 residues. Germline CDR1 is SGDLS and CDR2 is YYNGEE. The CDR3 DNA follows: TGTGCCAGCAGCGTAGCAGGGGGCAATGAGCAGTTCTTC. Residues: CASSVAGGNEQFF.

This clonotype was found many times. The V gene is TRBV3-1, the J gene TRBJ1-2, with TRBD1 identical over 7 bases. The CDR3 is 17 amino acids. Losses at the gene ends were 0 bases for V and 4 bases for J; bases not matched to a gene: 11. Germline V gene sequence: CDR1 LGHDT, CDR2 YNNKEL (reference sequence). The CDR3 protein is CASSQEGYQTGPYGYTF. As DNA, the CDR3 is TGTGCCAGCAGCCAAGAGGGGTACCAGACAGGGCCCTATGGCTACACCTTC. The complete variable domain, with remaining parts taken from reference TRBV3-1 and TRBJ1-2, reads DTAVSQTPKYLVTQMGNDKSIKCEQNLGHDTMYWYKQDSKKFLKIMFSYNNKELIINETVPNRFSPKSPDKAHLNLHINSLELGDSAVYFCASSQEGYQTGPYGYTFGSGTRLTVV.

This clonotype was detected many times. The chain combines TRBV7-3 with TRBJ2-7; 9 bases agree with TRBD2. Germline CDR1 SGHTA, CDR2 FQGTGA. V lost 2 bases, J lost 0 bases, and 2 bases stayed unmatched. The CDR3 length is 15 residues. CDR3 region: CASSLAGGRSYEQYF. Written as DNA, the CDR3 is TGTGCCAGCAGCTTAGCGGGAGGGCGCTCCTACGAGCAGTACTTC.

There are many counts of this clonotype. This sequence joins TRBV18 and TRBJ1-2; 9 positions match TRBD1. CDR1 is KGHSH, CDR2 LQKENI, per germline. The CDR3 spans 14 residues. Unmatched junction bases numbered 6, after V lost 4 bases and J lost 6 bases. The CDR3: CASSLGQGRHGYTF. The CDR3 DNA reads as TGTGCCAGCTCACTAGGACAGGGGAGGCATGGCTACACCTTC.

This clonotype was observed a handful of times. This sequence joins TRBV30 and TRBJ2-3, with unresolved D. Trimming left V 0 bases short and J 5 bases short, with 3 bases between. This CDR3 has 11 residues. Looked up from germline, CDR1 is GTSNPN and CDR2 is SVGIG (reference sequence). CDR3 region: CAWSVRDTQYF. CDR3 DNA sequence: TGTGCCTGGAGTGTACGAGATACGCAGTATTTT.

This clonotype was found many times. The DNA of the CDR3 is TGCGCCAGCAGCCTCCGACAGGGCTCTAATGAAAAACTGTTTTTT. Encoded protein: CASSLRQGSNEKLFF. V gene TRBV4-1 combines with J gene TRBJ1-4, with 7 bases fitting TRBD1. The ends lost 4 bases at V and 3 bases at J; junction bases unmatched: 5. The germline V gene encodes CDR1 MGHRA and CDR2 YSYEKL. The CDR3 spans 15 residues.

The table lists this clonotype with a few counts. This chain links TRBV27 with TRBJ1-1, with 8 bases identical to TRBD1. This CDR3 region has 14 residues. With V trimmed by 6 bases and J by 4 bases, 7 bases remained unmatched. Germline V gene data show CDR1 as MNHEY and CDR2 as SMNVEV (reference sequence). Here the CDR3 DNA reads TGTGCCAGCAGCGACAGGGGACTCGGCACTGAAGCTTTCTTT. It is translated as CASSDRGLGTEAFF.

The gene calls are TRBV7-2 and TRBJ2-3; D unclear. The V end was cut by 2 bases, the J end by 6 bases, with 6 bases between. CDR3 length: 12 residues. Germline lookup yields CDR1 SGHTA and CDR2 FQGNSA. The CDR3 sequence is CASSLRVDTQYF. DNA for the CDR3: TGTGCCAGCAGCTTAAGGGTGGATACGCAGTATTTT.

The V gene is TRBV7-3, the J gene TRBJ2-2, with 14 bases matching TRBD2. In germline, CDR1 is SGHTA, CDR2 FQGTGA. V lost 1 base to trimming and J lost 7 bases; unmatched junction nucleotides: 8. There are 18 residues in the CDR3. CDR3 protein: CASSLNPGLAGDGGELFF. DNA of the CDR3: TGTGCCAGCAGCTTAAATCCGGGACTAGCGGGAGATGGCGGGGAGCTGTTTTTT.

There are a few counts of this clonotype. The chain links TRBV30 to TRBJ1-2; possibly TRBD1 for D (5 bases). The CDR3 runs 13 residues. Germline assignment: CDR1 GTSNPN and CDR2 SVGIG (reference sequence). The V gene lost 0 bases and the J gene lost 7 bases, with 12 bases spanning the gap. CDR3 residues: CAWSVGRVSGYTF. The CDR3 region has the DNA TGTGCCTGGAGTGTCGGCAGGGTCTCTGGCTACACCTTC.

This clonotype has at least ten counts. The chain joins TRBV24-1 to TRBJ2-2; D possibly matches TRBD1 or TRBD2 (5 bases each). There are 16 residues in the CDR3. In germline, CDR1 is KGHDR, CDR2 SFDVKD. V was pared by 3 bases and J by 1 base, with 11 bases between. Here the CDR3 DNA reads TGTGCCACCAGTGATCCACGGGACGGGAACACCGGGGAGCTGTTTTTT. Amino acid sequence: CATSDPRDGNTGELFF.

A few counts support this clonotype. J is TRBJ2-3 and V is TRBV6-2 or TRBV6-3; no clear D gene. CDR3 length: 11 amino acids. Trimming took off 5 bases at V and 8 bases at J, with 8 bases between the two ends. The germline CDR1 and CDR2 sequences are MNHEY and SVGEGT. This CDR3 reads CASSHMGTQYF. The CDR3 DNA reads TGTGCCAGCAGTCACATGGGTACGCAGTATTTT.

The chain carries TRBV6-2 or TRBV6-3 and TRBJ2-7, with 11 bases identical to TRBD2. This CDR3 is 17 amino acids long. The germline V gene has CDR1 MNHEY and CDR2 SVGEGT. V was pared by 2 bases and J by 2 bases, with 8 bases of the junction left unmatched. The CDR3: CASSYRPGLAETYEQYF. The CDR3 DNA reads as TGTGCCAGCAGTTACCGCCCGGGACTAGCGGAGACCTACGAGCAGTACTTC.

This clonotype was detected a few times. V usage is TRBV29-1 and J usage is TRBJ2-5; 7 bases map to TRBD1. Germline trimming cut 5 bases from V and 6 bases from J; bases unmatched to any gene: 9. The CDR3 is 13 amino acids. Germline V CDR1 and CDR2: SQVTM, ANQGSEA. In DNA form, the CDR3 reads TGCAGCGTTCCATTCGGGACAGTTAAGACCCAGTACTTC. It is translated as CSVPFGTVKTQYF. Complete variable domain (other parts from reference TRBV29-1 and TRBJ2-5): SAVISQKPSRDICQRGTSLTIQCQVDSQVTMMFWYRQQPGQSLTLIATANQGSEATYESGFVIDKFPISRPNLTFSTLTVSNMSPEDSSIYLCSVPFGTVKTQYFGPGTRLLVL.

This clonotype was seen repeatedly, ten times or more. The V and J genes are TRBV7-6 and TRBJ2-7; TRBD1 agrees at 9 bases. The V gene end was trimmed by 5 bases and the J gene end by 3 bases; junction bases not matched to a gene: 2. Germline V gene data show CDR1 as SGHVS and CDR2 as FNYEAQ. CDR3 size: 13 residues. The CDR3: CASSTGQGYEQYF. The CDR3 DNA is TGTGCCAGCAGCACGGGACAGGGCTACGAGCAGTACTTC.

The gene calls are TRBV12-3 or TRBV12-4 and TRBJ2-4; D is undetermined. V was shortened by 7 bases and J by 0 bases, with 13 bases between the two germline ends. There are 15 residues in the CDR3. The CDR3 protein is CASTAPYQAKNIQYF. In DNA form, the CDR3 reads TGTGCCAGCACCGCCCCCTATCAAGCCAAAAACATTCAGTACTTC.